The source of this T cell receptor beta chain is a study of memory CD4+ T cells and cytomegalovirus serostatus (dated by TCRdb to the late 2010s). Concerning the study at large: The cohort comprised 33 healthy Belgian adults, 9 CMV seropositive and 24 CMV seronegative. To replicate a published TCR-based CMV serostatus classifier, the study sequenced CD4+ memory TCRbeta repertoires from a Belgian cohort whose cytomegalovirus serostatus was known. The full study reports these points: For predicting CMV serostatus, the median bootstrapped AUC was roughly 0.96 using the original framework and approximately 0.91 using a US-trained random forest. Only CD4+CD45RO+ memory cells were sequenced, unlike the original study, which covered naive and memory CD4+ and CD8+ populations. A median bootstrapped AUC of almost 0.96 with a 95% CI of 0.76-1.00 was achieved on the Belgian cohort by the original-framework classifier. Of around 160 previously reported CMV-associated TCRbeta sequences, 67 appeared in the CD4+ memory repertoires, each in one to five individuals. The results were interpreted as suggesting that the CMV-associated TCR signature is mostly present in the CD4+ memory repertoire.

Genomic DNA was extracted from sorted cells with the Quick-DNA Microprep Kit. Amplification of TCRbeta DNA was done with the immunoSEQ hsTCRbeta kit, following the protocol from the manufacturer. TCRbeta libraries were sequenced on an Illumina MiSeq instrument. The source study handled its data this way. Once out-of-frame sequences had been removed, some 2 million distinct TCRbeta sequences were left, which works out to an average of about 66,813 per individual. Each individual was scored using the number of some 150 previously reported CMV-associated TCRbeta sequences that the individual carried and the total number of productive distinct TCRbeta sequences. A beta-binomial model was reimplemented in Python, and scikit-learn random forests with default parameters were trained on US cohort data. On the Belgian cohort, classifier performance was reported as the median AUC, along with percentile confidence intervals, across 10,000 bootstrap iterations. TCRdb carries this immuneACCESS record with in-frame sequences only. Its versions omit some clonotypes, under half of them owing to an unresolved V gene in the studies checked, with the rest unexplained. From that table come the V and J calls and clone size; the DNA was used to work out D and trimming. Across this sample there are under 85,000 clones, with just under 80% seen only once. 2.6% of the sample rests with the top ten.

Per the germline V gene (reference sequence), SGHNT is the CDR1 and YYREEE is the CDR2. The V and J ends are trimmed by 3 bases and 6 bases, leaving 15 bases between them. Including the terminal cysteine and phenylalanine, the CDR3 comprises 14 residues. The read is trimmed to its CDR3 DNA, 42 bases read in frame from base 1. Single viable CD3+CD4+CD8-CD45RO+ cells were sorted as memory CD4+ T cells on a FACSAria II. CMV serostatus was determined using a Roche Elecsys assay that detects serum IgG against CMV pp150, pp28, p38 and p52. Once the samples were thawed, total CD4+ T cells were enriched through positive selection using CD4 magnetic microbeads. The samples came from a different study that was designed specifically to examine the CD4+ T cell memory repertoire. Peripheral blood mononuclear cells were isolated and cryopreserved according to standard operating procedures, and serum was stored at -80 degrees C. The staining used CD3-PerCP (BW264/56), CD4-APC (RPA-T4), CD45RO-PE (UCHT1) and CD8-Pacific Orange (3B5) antibodies, and Sytox blue was used to exclude non-viable cells.

About this clone: What this receptor recognizes is not known. Base qualities are missing; no much larger clone stands one base away.

This chain is built from TRBV5-4 and TRBJ1-2, and possibly TRBD1, on 5 matching bases. The sequence derives from an adult in good health and CMV-seropositive. Sequenced input: memory CD4+ T cells from blood. CDR3 region: CASSWAGGDHGYTF. The nucleotide sequence reads TGTGCCAGCAGCTGGGCGGGGGGAGATCATGGCTACACCTTC.